This T cell receptor (beta chain) comes out of a study of blood T cells in healthy people across ages (dated by TCRdb to the mid-2010s). For context, the study as a whole: In model experiments, roughly one uniquely barcoded TCR beta cDNA molecule per two T cells was captured by template switching. Age-related changes in TCR beta repertoire diversity were measured in the study by deep sequencing normalized with unique cDNA molecular identifiers. The donors were divided into four age groups: young (average 16 years), middle-aged (roughly 40), aged (about 56) and long-lived (roughly 82). To avoid experimental bias, donors of different ages were randomly spread across the sequencing lanes. For two donors (one aged 18 to 29 and one aged 80 or older), the study analyzed two additional independent replicas of 1 million unique cDNA reads from the same blood draw.

What the authors observed across the whole study: A strong correlation was found between observed TCR beta diversity and the percentage of naive T cells measured by flow cytometry. Compared with the aged group, the long-lived group had more naive CD4+ T cells, fewer expanded clones and increased TCR diversity, suggesting age selection. Estimates of total diversity based on one million sequenced T cells were considered lower bounds and underestimates. Since profiling was done on bulk unsorted PBMCs, naive and antigen-experienced compartments could not be conclusively compared. Observed TCR beta diversity per million T cells fell roughly linearly with age, and a significant reduction was already apparent by age roughly 41. Donor CMV infection status was unknown, potentially confounding age-related changes in expanded clonotypes.

The library was made by 5' RACE. The sample was run on an Illumina HiSeq 2500. A second PCR of about 6 to 11 cycles was performed with a sample-barcoded 5' primer and a J-beta primer mix. A template-switch 5' adaptor carrying 12 random nucleotides introduced a unique molecular identifier onto each TCR beta cDNA molecule. Each sample yielded at least 3 million CDR3-containing paired-end reads. The Mint cDNA synthesis kit, primed by a TRBC-specific oligonucleotide, was used to synthesize first-strand cDNA from all RNA. All cDNA was treated with uracil-DNA glycosylase and then went through a first 18-cycle PCR with the universal primers M1SS and BC2_uni_R. The paper's data handling went like this. Normalization of each sample was performed by random selection of 1 million high-quality reads, each carrying a distinct molecular identifier. Instead of being binned into consensus sequences, reads with shared molecular identifiers were discarded. MiTCR, with a Q25 quality threshold and the strictest error-elimination algorithm, was used for CDR3 identification, clonotype clustering and error correction. A nonparametric unseen species model using Euler transformation provided a lower-bound estimate of total TCR beta diversity. TCRdb itself trimmed the public reads at Q25 with fastp, ran MiXCR and retained productive beta chains. Each CDR3 protein gets just one entry, which takes the most common genes and DNA from the rows behind it. It is TCRdb's table, rather than the study itself, that gives the V and J calls and clone size. The sample table records about 1,500,000 distinct CDR3 sequences; 25% to 30% of these occur just once. Roughly 8% of the sample belongs to the ten largest clones.

About this clonotype itself: The target of this receptor is not known. Base qualities are not recorded, but no much larger clone differs from it by a single base.

From a lookup of the germline V gene, CDR1 and CDR2 are KGHDR and SFDVKD. Inclusive of the bounding cysteine and phenylalanine, the CDR3 is 16 residues long. Here the CDR3 DNA is all that survives: 48 bases in frame from base 1. V was cut back by 5 bases and J by 4 bases, leaving a gap of 17 bases between them. The donors were roughly 38 Caucasian individuals from Russia, aged roughly 6 to 90 years, who were systemically healthy. Each donor gave approximately 9.4 milliliters of peripheral blood, drawn into EDTA-treated Vacutainer tubes. PBMCs were isolated by Ficoll-Paque density-gradient centrifugation, with at least 6 million obtained per sample. Trizol reagent was used to extract total RNA from the PBMCs, yielding at least 6 micrograms per sample. Naive CD45RAhigh/CD27high T cell percentages were measured by flow cytometry on a PBMC aliquot from every donor.

The sample comprised blood. In this chain, TRBV24-1 is recombined with TRBJ1-5, and possibly TRBD1, on 6 matching bases. The clonotype comes from a woman in her thirties in good health. The DNA is as follows: TGTGCCACCAGTGCCGCAGACGGGGGCGGAAATCAGCCCCAGCATTTT. This codes for CATSAADGGGNQPQHF.